The 24 T cell receptor beta chains listed next were all sequenced from one sample in a study of blood T cell repertoires in COVID-19. Method: immunoSEQ multiplex PCR; TCRdb's copy keeps in-frame clones and lacks some. The sample yields over 300,000 clones, 70% to 90% seen once. The sample comprised PBMCs or T cells enriched from blood (not recorded which). These receptors originate from a man aged 25 to 40 who had recovered from COVID-19.

The chain carries TRBV4-2 and TRBJ2-2, with TRBD2 as a possible D gene (5 bases). Germline CDR1 is LGHNA and CDR2 is YNFKEQ. The CDR3 totals 15 residues. V lost 3 bases, J lost 3 bases, and 11 bases lay in between. The CDR3, as DNA: TGTGCCAGCAGCCAGGTCGGGGTTTACACCGGGGAGCTGTTTTTT. Translating it yields CASSQVGVYTGELFF.

The sample holds one count of this clone. The V gene is TRBV10-3, the J gene TRBJ1-2; D is possibly TRBD1 (5 bases). V was clipped by 6 bases and J by 0 bases, with 11 bases between them. The CDR3 contains 14 residues. From germline, CDR1 is ENHRY and CDR2 SYGVKD. The CDR3 nucleotides are TGTGCCATCAGGGCCGGGGGATCTAACTATGGCTACACCTTC. Translating it yields CAIRAGGSNYGYTF.

This sequence joins TRBV30 and TRBJ1-1, with TRBD1 matching 9 bases. The CDR3 loop spans 14 amino acids. V shed 3 bases and J 1 base; nucleotides not matched to a gene: 3. Germline V gives CDR1 GTSNPN, CDR2 SVGIG (reference sequence). The CDR3, as DNA: TGTGCCTGGAGGAGACAGGGGGGGAACACTGAAGCTTTCTTT. Translated, it gives CAWRRQGGNTEAFF.

The chain carries TRBV19 and TRBJ2-3, with D possibly matching TRBD1 (7 bases). The germline V and J ends were trimmed by 3 bases and 3 bases, with 16 bases remaining between them. CDR3 length equals 16 residues. Germline loops: CDR1 LNHDA, CDR2 SQIVND (reference sequence). In nucleotides, the CDR3 is TGTGCCAGTAGTATGAGGGGGCAGGGGGGAACAGATACGCAGTATTTT. Encoded protein: CASSMRGQGGTDTQYF.

The V call is TRBV6-5, the J call TRBJ1-6, with 8 bases identical to TRBD1. The CDR3 runs 14 residues. V shed 6 bases, J shed 9 bases, and the junction held 7 bases outside the gene matches. Germline CDR1 is MNHEY and CDR2 is SVGAGI. CDR3 protein: CASRRDRSGSPLHF. CDR3 sequence (DNA): TGTGCCAGCAGGCGGGACAGGTCCGGTTCACCCCTCCACTTT.

The rearrangement joins TRBV6-1 to TRBJ1-4; D not resolved. Germline lookup yields CDR1 MNHNS and CDR2 SASEGT. Between the trimmed V and J ends, which lost 1 base and 8 bases, there was a span of 8 bases. This CDR3 has 13 residues. This CDR3 reads CASSEGWEEKLFF. CDR3 nucleotide sequence: TGTGCCAGCAGTGAAGGCTGGGAGGAAAAACTGTTTTTT.

The rearrangement joins TRBV2 to TRBJ1-4; tentative D call: TRBD1 (6 bases). This CDR3 is built from 13 residues. Per germline, CDR1 SNHLY and CDR2 FYNNEI. V shed 4 bases and J shed 8 bases, with 11 bases lying between them. CDR3 sequence (DNA): TGTGCCAGCAGTGCAGGGGCTATAGAAAAACTGTTTTTT. Its protein is CASSAGAIEKLFF.

The chain links TRBV7-2 to TRBJ2-2; no clear D. CDR3 length: 12 amino acids. Germline V gene lookup returns CDR1 SGHTA and CDR2 FQGNSA. Trimming cost V 5 bases and J 6 bases, with 7 bases left between them. The CDR3 sequence is CASSQLAGELFF. The CDR3 nucleotides read TGTGCCAGCAGCCAACTTGCCGGGGAGCTGTTTTTT.

This clone was seen more than once but under ten times. The chain links TRBV19 to TRBJ1-6, with a weak D call TRBD1 (6 bases). Germline lookup yields CDR1 LNHDA and CDR2 SQIVND (reference sequence). Trimming shortened V by 7 bases and J by 7 bases, and 17 bases separated the two germline ends. This CDR3 has 15 residues. The CDR3 region is CASKRQGKPNSPLHF. The CDR3 DNA is TGTGCCAGTAAGCGGCAGGGGAAACCAAATTCACCCCTCCACTTT.

The CDR3 sequence: CASSLADRTSGLTDTQYF. The CDR3 nucleotides are TGTGCCAGCAGCTTAGCGGACCGGACTAGCGGGCTCACAGATACGCAGTATTTT. This chain connects TRBV7-9 to TRBJ2-3, with TRBD2 matching over 11 bases. V dropped 0 bases and J dropped 2; count of bases not matched to a gene: 7. This CDR3 is 18 amino acids long. Germline-derived CDR1 and CDR2 are SEHNR and FQNEAQ (reference sequence).

The chain uses TRBV4-1 and TRBJ2-7; the match to TRBD1 covers 9 bases. With V trimmed by 1 base and J by 2 bases, 6 bases remained unmatched. CDR1 is MGHRA and CDR2 is YSYEKL in the germline V gene. The CDR3 has 16 residues. The CDR3: CASSQAGTGSAYEQYF. CDR3 nucleotides: TGCGCCAGCAGCCAAGCTGGGACAGGGTCGGCCTACGAGCAGTACTTC.

The V call is TRBV19, the J call TRBJ1-2; 10 nucleotides agree with TRBD1. Germline V gene sequence: CDR1 LNHDA, CDR2 SQIVND (reference sequence). The CDR3 extends over 14 amino acids. V lost 4 bases, J lost 6 bases, and 5 bases stayed unmatched. The CDR3 region has the DNA TGTGCCAGTAGTACTCCGGGACAGGGGCATGGCTACACCTTC. Amino acids: CASSTPGQGHGYTF.

The CDR3 DNA follows: TGTGCCAGCAGTTTATCTGCAGGGACGAACACCGGGGAGCTGTTTTTT. Translated, it gives CASSLSAGTNTGELFF. The chain uses TRBV27 and TRBJ2-2; D might be TRBD1 (5 bases). Per the germline V gene, CDR1 is MNHEY and CDR2 is SMNVEV (reference sequence). The CDR3 contains 16 residues. Trimming pared 0 bases from V and 0 bases from J, leaving 8 bases between.

The rearrangement links TRBV18 to TRBJ2-1; the D is unclear. Germline V gene data show CDR1 as KGHSH and CDR2 as LQKENI. V gave up 1 base and J gave up 4 bases, with 5 bases separating them. The CDR3 runs to 13 residues. The CDR3 DNA reads TGTGCCAGCTCACCACAGGAGTACAATGAGCAGTTCTTC. Its protein is CASSPQEYNEQFF. Full variable domain (outside the CDR3, taken from reference TRBV18 and TRBJ2-1): NAGVMQNPRHLVRRRGQEARLRCSPMKGHSHVYWYRQLPEEGLKFMVYLQKENIIDESGMPKERFSAEFPKEGPSILRIQQVVRGDSAAYFCASSPQEYNEQFFGPGTRLTVL.

J is TRBJ2-1 and V is TRBV11-3, with TRBD1 matching 7 bases. This CDR3 contains 14 residues. Looked up from germline, CDR1 is SGHNT and CDR2 is YENEEA. V was pared by 1 base and J by 6 bases, with 3 bases of the junction left unmatched. This CDR3 reads CASSLGQGGNEQFF. The CDR3 region has the DNA TGTGCCAGCAGCTTAGGACAGGGCGGCAATGAGCAGTTCTTC.

The V and J genes are TRBV4-2 and TRBJ2-1; 10 bases fit TRBD2. The germline V gene encodes CDR1 LGHNA and CDR2 YNFKEQ. The CDR3 length is 14 residues. With 2 bases clipped from V and 7 bases from J, the junction kept 2 bases outside the gene matches. In DNA, the CDR3 is TGTGCCAGCAGCCAATGGGGACTAGCGAATGAGCAGTTCTTC. Residues: CASSQWGLANEQFF.

J is TRBJ2-2 and V is TRBV29-1; D may be TRBD2 (6 bases). The CDR3 length is 14 residues. The V gene lost 6 bases and the J gene lost 0 bases, with 11 bases spanning the gap. The germline V gene has CDR1 SQVTM and CDR2 ANQGSEA. CDR3 region: CSVKGLSNTGELFF. For the CDR3, the DNA is TGCAGCGTGAAGGGACTCTCGAACACCGGGGAGCTGTTTTTT.

The V call is TRBV30, the J call TRBJ1-4; weak D call: TRBD1 (5 bases). Germline assignment: CDR1 GTSNPN and CDR2 SVGIG (reference sequence). V was pared by 8 bases and J by 7 bases, with 17 bases between. The CDR3 is 13 residues long. The CDR3 is CAITRGASEKLFF. The CDR3 coding sequence is TGTGCCATTACTCGCGGGGCTAGTGAAAAACTGTTTTTT. The full variable domain, its missing parts supplied by reference TRBV30 and TRBJ1-4, is SQTIHQWPATLVQPVGSPLSLECTVEGTSNPNLYWYRQAAGRGLQLLFYSVGIGQISSEVPQNLSASRPQDRQFILSSKKLLLSDSGFYLCAITRGASEKLFFGSGTQLSVL.

The J gene is TRBJ1-2, the V gene TRBV30; D is undetermined. The CDR3 consists of 12 residues. Trimming stripped 2 bases from V and 4 bases from J, with 8 bases between. Germline-derived CDR1 and CDR2 are GTSNPN and SVGIG (reference sequence). The CDR3 loop reads CAWSIRSYGYTF. In DNA, the CDR3 is TGTGCCTGGAGTATTCGGAGCTATGGCTACACCTTC.

The J gene is TRBJ2-7, the V gene TRBV9; D unresolved. Trimming left V 0 bases short and J 6 bases short, with 10 bases between. Germline-derived CDR1 and CDR2 are SGDLS and YYNGEE. The CDR3 loop spans 13 amino acids. CDR3 amino acids: CASSVDAPGEQYF. In DNA, the CDR3 is TGTGCCAGCAGCGTAGATGCCCCGGGCGAGCAGTACTTC.

As for this clone: One junction end does not reproduce the germline sequence, and a read error may be involved. The chain uses TRBV7-7 and TRBJ1-1; D is undetermined. Germline V gene lookup returns CDR1 SSHAT and CDR2 FNYEAQ (reference sequence). This CDR3 comprises 15 residues. The DNA for the CDR3 is TGTGCTAGCAGCCCCTTCTCCGGGAGGGACACTGAAGCTTTCTTT. It encodes CASSPFSGRDTEAFF.

The chain recombines TRBV11-2 with TRBJ1-5, with D uncertain. Trimming took 0 bases from V and 9 from J, leaving 9 bases between them. CDR3 length: 13 residues. Germline lookup yields CDR1 SGHAT and CDR2 FQNNGV. The CDR3 sequence is CASSLESGGPQHF. DNA for the CDR3: TGTGCCAGCAGCTTAGAATCCGGTGGGCCCCAGCATTTT.

The chain has TRBV12-5 and TRBJ2-4, with TRBD1 matching 7 bases. CDR3 length: 21 residues. Germline CDR1 is LGHNT and CDR2 is FRNRAP. V was pared by 2 bases and J by 0 bases, with 19 bases of the junction left unmatched. The CDR3 reads CASGLLRPGTDLNRAKNIQYF. Here the CDR3 DNA reads TGTGCTAGTGGTTTGCTCCGACCCGGGACAGATCTGAATCGAGCCAAAAACATTCAGTACTTC. Full variable domain (missing parts from reference TRBV12-5 and TRBJ2-4): DARVTQTPRHKVTEMGQEVTMRCQPILGHNTVFWYRQTMMQGLELLAYFRNRAPLDDSGMPKDRFSAEMPDATLATLKIQPSEPRDSAVYFCASGLLRPGTDLNRAKNIQYFGAGTRLSVL.

The chain couples TRBV7-9 to TRBJ2-3; D call uncertain. The CDR3 consists of 13 residues. The V and J ends lost 5 bases and 1 base respectively, with 7 bases between them. The germline CDR1 and CDR2 sequences are SEHNR and FQNEAQ (reference sequence). CDR3 region: CASSAAGTDTQYF. The CDR3 coding sequence is TGTGCCAGCAGCGCCGCAGGCACAGATACGCAGTATTTT.